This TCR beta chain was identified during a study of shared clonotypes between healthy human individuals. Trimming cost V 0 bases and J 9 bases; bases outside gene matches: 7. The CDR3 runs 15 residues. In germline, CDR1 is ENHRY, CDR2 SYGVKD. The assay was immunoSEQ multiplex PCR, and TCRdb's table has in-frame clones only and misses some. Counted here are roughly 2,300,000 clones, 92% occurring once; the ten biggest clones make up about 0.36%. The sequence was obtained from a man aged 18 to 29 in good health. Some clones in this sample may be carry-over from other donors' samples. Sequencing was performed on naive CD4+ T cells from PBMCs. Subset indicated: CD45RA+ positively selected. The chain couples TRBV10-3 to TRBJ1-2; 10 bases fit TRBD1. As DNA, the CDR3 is TGTGCCATCAGTGAGTCTACCGACAGGGGGCTATGCTACACCTTC. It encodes CAISESTDRGLCYTF.